Below are 26 T cell receptor beta chains sequenced from a single sample in a study of shared T cell receptors in the human thymus. Produced via immunoSEQ multiplex PCR; TCRdb's table is partial and in-frame only. This table holds 700,000 or so clones, 80% to 90% found once. The same data also went into a second study, on human thymus T cells.

Sequencing was carried out using thymocytes. These receptors were collected from a girl under three years old with a congenital heart defect.

The gene calls are TRBV2 and TRBJ1-2; no firm D call. Per germline, CDR1 SNHLY and CDR2 FYNNEI. The V and J ends lost 3 bases and 0 bases respectively, with 11 bases between them. The CDR3 is made up of 15 amino acids. CDR3 DNA: TGTGCCAGCAGTGAGACGACCGGAGCTAACTATGGCTACACCTTC. Translating it yields CASSETTGANYGYTF.

The rearrangement links TRBV6-5 to TRBJ2-3; 8 nucleotides align to TRBD1. V lost 2 bases and J lost 4; bases outside the gene matches: 5. The germline gives CDR1 MNHEY, CDR2 SVGAGI. The CDR3 is 15 amino acids. The CDR3 reads CASSYRTGSADTQYF. CDR3 DNA sequence: TGTGCCAGCAGTTACCGGACAGGGAGCGCAGATACGCAGTATTTT.

The chain couples TRBV11-2 to TRBJ1-1; 12 nucleotides align to TRBD1. The ends lost 3 bases at V and 1 base at J; junction bases unmatched: 6. CDR1 and CDR2 from the germline V gene are SGHAT and FQNNGV. The length of the CDR3 is 17 residues. The CDR3 coding sequence is TGTGCCAGCAGCTTCGGAGGGGACAGGGGGCGGAACACTGAAGCTTTCTTT. Translating it yields CASSFGGDRGRNTEAFF.

V gene TRBV28 combines with J gene TRBJ1-6; TRBD1 is a possible D gene (6 bases). This CDR3 contains 15 residues. Germline values: CDR1 MDHEN, CDR2 SYDVKM. Between the trimmed V and J ends, which lost 5 bases and 7 bases, there was a span of 15 bases. The DNA of the CDR3 is TGTGCCAGCAGTCGCCTCGCCAGGGGCAATTCACCCCTCCACTTT. It encodes CASSRLARGNSPLHF.

The chain's CDR3 is CASSERQGKIGNTIYF. The CDR3 bases are TGTGCCAGCAGCGAGCGACAGGGGAAAATTGGAAACACCATATATTTT. V usage is TRBV13 and J usage is TRBJ1-3; 8 bases agree with TRBD1. J lost 3 bases, V lost 5 bases, and 9 bases had no gene match. From germline, CDR1 is PRHDT and CDR2 FYEKMQ (reference sequence). The CDR3 length is 16 residues.

This sequence joins TRBV29-1 and TRBJ1-1; possible D gene TRBD1, 6 bases. Trimming shortened V by 7 bases and J by 1 base, and 19 bases separated the two germline ends. CDR1 and CDR2 (germline): SQVTM, ANQGSEA. The CDR3 sequence is 15 residues long. CDR3 amino acids: CSGHDRDKTNTEAFF. CDR3 nucleotides: TGCAGCGGACACGACCGGGACAAGACGAACACTGAAGCTTTCTTT.

The CDR3 region is CARSRPDSYEQYF. As DNA, the CDR3 is TGTGCCAGAAGCCGACCGGACAGTTACGAGCAGTACTTC. The chain employs TRBV5-3 and TRBJ2-7, with D possibly matching TRBD1 (6 bases). TRBV5-3 is reported as an ORF; its role is uncertain. The CDR3 loop spans 13 amino acids. Trimming removed 4 bases at V and 4 bases at J, with 12 bases between.

This clone was detected only a few times. The rearrangement links TRBV20-1 to TRBJ1-5; D call uncertain. Deletions cut 6 bases from V and 6 bases from J, with 9 bases between. Germline V lookup: CDR1 DFQATT, CDR2 SNEGSKA (reference sequence). CDR3 length: 11 residues. Here the CDR3 DNA reads TGCAGTGCCCGAGCCGGTCAGCCCCAGCATTTT. It codes for CSARAGQPQHF.

The chain has TRBV19 and TRBJ2-1; the D gene is possibly TRBD1 (5 bases). Germline loops: CDR1 LNHDA, CDR2 SQIVND (reference sequence). Trimming removed 2 bases at V and 2 bases at J, with 22 bases between. The CDR3 consists of 19 residues. The CDR3 here is CASSILGRHPLGPYNEQFF. For the CDR3, the DNA is TGTGCCAGTAGTATATTGGGCAGGCACCCCCTGGGGCCCTACAATGAGCAGTTCTTC.

The chain uses TRBV12-5 and TRBJ1-1; D possibly corresponds to TRBD1 (5 bases). Trimming removed 7 bases from V and 13 bases from J, with 25 bases in between. This CDR3 has 14 amino acids. CDR1 is LGHNT, CDR2 FRNRAP, per germline. The CDR3 DNA reads TGTGCTAGTGAACGGTGGGAGGCGGGGGGTTTGCGTTTCTTT. As protein: CASERWEAGGLRFF.

The chain combines TRBV5-1 with TRBJ1-2; 8 bases map to TRBD1. Germline assignment: CDR1 SGHRS and CDR2 YFSETQ. CDR3 length equals 17 residues. V trimming: 2 bases; J trimming: 1 base; junction bases outside the gene matches: 10. The DNA of the CDR3 is TGCGCCAGCAGCTTAAGGACAGGGCGTCCCTATAACTATGGCTACACCTTC. Its protein product is CASSLRTGRPYNYGYTF. The full variable domain, rest sourced from reference TRBV5-1 and TRBJ1-2, is KAGVTQTPRYLIKTRGQQVTLSCSPISGHRSVSWYQQTPGQGLQFLFEYFSETQRNKGNFPGRFSGRQFSNSRSEMNVSTLELGDSALYLCASSLRTGRPYNYGYTFGSGTRLTVV.

The V gene is TRBV10-2, the J gene TRBJ1-2; D call uncertain. The CDR3 is 16 amino acids. Germline-derived CDR1 and CDR2 are WSHSY and SAAADI. Trimming cost V 1 base and J 6 bases, with 18 bases left between them. The CDR3 coding sequence is TGCGCCAGCAGTGAGTTACGACTGAGAGTCTCCCATGGCTACACCTTC. It is translated as CASSELRLRVSHGYTF.

This clone showed up just once. The chain carries TRBV28 and TRBJ2-7, with D unclear. Germline CDR1 MDHEN, CDR2 SYDVKM. CDR3 length: 12 residues. The ends were cut back, 3 bases at V and 2 bases at J, with 5 bases in the middle. The CDR3 is CASSFITYEQYF. DNA of the CDR3: TGTGCCAGCAGTTTTATTACCTACGAGCAGTACTTC.

The gene calls are TRBV27 and TRBJ1-1; TRBD1 is a possible D gene (5 bases). The germline CDR1 and CDR2 sequences are MNHEY and SMNVEV (reference sequence). V lost 10 bases and J lost 5, with 20 bases in between. The CDR3 is made up of 14 amino acids. The DNA of the CDR3 is TGTGCCATCGGAGGGGAGGGGAGGAATACTGAAGCTTTCTTT. It is translated as CAIGGEGRNTEAFF.

This clone was found a few times. J is TRBJ1-3 and V is TRBV10-2; TRBD1 aligns across 9 bases. The V gene's germline CDR1 is WSHSY and CDR2 SAAADI. The V and J ends lost 7 bases and 0 bases, in that order; junction bases with no gene match: 22. The CDR3 is 21 amino acids. The CDR3 nucleotides read TGCGCCAGCATGAAGCTTACCGGGACAGGGCCCAGTGAGACCTCTGGAAACACCATATATTTT. It specifies CASMKLTGTGPSETSGNTIYF.

This clone appeared a few times. The chain is built from TRBV6-6 and TRBJ1-6; D unresolved. Between the trimmed V and J ends, which lost 0 bases and 7 bases, there was a span of 4 bases. The CDR3 is 13 residues long. Germline CDR1 and CDR2: MNHNY and SVGAGI (reference sequence). The CDR3 nucleotides read TGTGCCAGCAGTTACTCGACAAATTCACCCCTCCACTTT. This encodes CASSYSTNSPLHF.

The J gene is TRBJ1-1, the V gene TRBV25-1; TRBD1 is a possible D gene (6 bases). The germline gives CDR1 MGHDK, CDR2 SYGVNS. The CDR3 extends over 14 amino acids. V was trimmed by 4 bases and J by 4 bases, leaving 13 bases between them. CDR3 loop: CASSASTGPTEAFF. CDR3 coding DNA: TGTGCCAGCAGTGCGAGCACAGGGCCCACTGAAGCTTTCTTT.

The J gene is TRBJ2-5, the V gene TRBV5-4, with 12 bases that match TRBD2. The V gene's germline CDR1 is SGHNT and CDR2 YYREEE (reference sequence). The CDR3 length is 16 residues. After removal of 4 bases from V and 5 bases from J, the junction contained 9 bases not matched to a gene. CDR3 nucleotide sequence: TGTGCCAGCAGCGCTCCGACTAGCGGGGGTAGGGAGACCCAGTACTTC. Its translation is CASSAPTSGGRETQYF.

V gene TRBV6-1 combines with J gene TRBJ2-7; D is uncertain. V shed 7 bases and J shed 12 bases, with 7 bases lying between them. The germline V gene has CDR1 MNHNS and CDR2 SASEGT. This CDR3 contains 8 residues. Here the CDR3 reads CASTGPYF. The CDR3 nucleotides are TGTGCCAGCACAGGTCCGTACTTC.

The V call is TRBV4-1, the J call TRBJ2-5; D unresolved. This CDR3 has 13 amino acids. The V end was cut by 0 bases, the J end by 6 bases, with 8 bases between. From germline, CDR1 is MGHRA and CDR2 YSYEKL. This chain's CDR3 is CASSQDISKTQYF. The CDR3 coding sequence is TGCGCCAGCAGCCAAGATATCAGTAAGACCCAGTACTTC.

The chain joins TRBV5-1 to TRBJ2-7; a weak D match, TRBD1 (6 bases). The V gene's germline CDR1 is SGHRS and CDR2 YFSETQ. Trimming pared 1 base from V and 4 bases from J, leaving 24 bases between. This CDR3 is 18 amino acids long. In DNA form, the CDR3 reads TGCGCCAGCAGCTTGCCATGGAACAGGGTCCCGGATAGATACGAGCAGTACTTC. Translated, it gives CASSLPWNRVPDRYEQYF.

The chain uses TRBV5-1 and TRBJ1-2; D is unresolved. Per the germline V gene, CDR1 is SGHRS and CDR2 is YFSETQ. Trimming took off 4 bases at V and 6 bases at J, with 19 bases between the two ends. The CDR3 totals 15 residues. CDR3 coding DNA: TGCGCCAGCAGCCCGCGAGCGGAGGGAAGGGATGGCTACACCTTC. Encoded protein: CASSPRAEGRDGYTF.

This chain joins TRBV4-1 and TRBJ2-7, with TRBD1 matching over 7 bases. Looked up from germline, CDR1 is MGHRA and CDR2 is YSYEKL. V was clipped by 0 bases and J by 3 bases; unmatched bases: 11. The CDR3 is made up of 17 amino acids. CDR3 sequence (DNA): TGCGCCAGCAGCCAAGAACCGACAGGGACCCCTTACTACGAGCAGTACTTC. This encodes CASSQEPTGTPYYEQYF.

The chain joins TRBV19 to TRBJ2-7; 8 bases agree with TRBD2. This CDR3 has 14 amino acids. V shed 5 bases, J shed 2 bases, and the junction held 5 bases outside the gene matches. Germline CDR1 reads LNHDA; CDR2 reads SQIVND (reference sequence). The CDR3 DNA follows: TGTGCCAGTAGTGGCCAGCGGGGGACCTACGAGCAGTACTTC. Translation gives CASSGQRGTYEQYF.

The chain uses TRBV6-1 and TRBJ1-2; the match to TRBD1 covers 7 bases. Losses at the gene ends were 6 bases for V and 3 bases for J; bases not matched to a gene: 4. Germline assignment: CDR1 MNHNS and CDR2 SASEGT. The CDR3 totals 13 residues. For the CDR3, the DNA is TGTGCCAGCAGGGAAACAGGGGACTATGGCTACACCTTC. Amino acids: CASRETGDYGYTF.

The chain has TRBV18 and TRBJ1-2; 11 bases line up with TRBD1. V shed 4 bases, J shed 3 bases, and the junction held 10 bases outside the gene matches. Germline assignment: CDR1 KGHSH and CDR2 LQKENI. This CDR3 region has 17 residues. In DNA, the CDR3 is TGTGCCAGCTCACTCTGGACAGGGGGCCCAAATGACTATGGCTACACCTTC. This translates into CASSLWTGGPNDYGYTF. The full variable domain, its missing parts supplied by reference TRBV18 and TRBJ1-2, is NAGVMQNPRHLVRRRGQEARLRCSPMKGHSHVYWYRQLPEEGLKFMVYLQKENIIDESGMPKERFSAEFPKEGPSILRIQQVVRGDSAAYFCASSLWTGGPNDYGYTFGSGTRLTVV.